The sequence of this T cell receptor (beta chain) was determined in a study of early T cells in non-severe SARS-CoV-2 infection. This clonotype was found many times. CDR1 and CDR2 from the germline V gene are MDHEN and SYDVKM. The CDR3 loop spans 14 amino acids. V dropped 7 bases and J dropped 0 bases, with 13 bases sitting between them. TCRdb redid the calling of the 5' RACE reads with MiXCR, one entry per CDR3 protein. The sample consists of roughly 76,000 distinct CDR3 sequences, 9% to 15% of them appearing once. Sequencing was performed on whole blood. J is TRBJ2-7 and V is TRBV28; weak D call: TRBD2 (5 bases). The TCR comes from an adult who was a healthcare worker with PCR-confirmed SARS-CoV-2 infection or an uninfected control (not recorded which). CDR3 nucleotides: TGTGCCAGCACCACTGCGGGTACCTCCTACGAGCAGTACTTC. Protein: CASTTAGTSYEQYF. Full variable domain (missing parts from reference TRBV28 and TRBJ2-7): DVKVTQSSRYLVKRTGEKVFLECVQDMDHENMFWYRQDPGLGLRLIYFSYDVKMKEKGDIPEGYSVSREKKERFSLILESASTNQTSMYLCASTTAGTSYEQYFGPGTRLTVT.